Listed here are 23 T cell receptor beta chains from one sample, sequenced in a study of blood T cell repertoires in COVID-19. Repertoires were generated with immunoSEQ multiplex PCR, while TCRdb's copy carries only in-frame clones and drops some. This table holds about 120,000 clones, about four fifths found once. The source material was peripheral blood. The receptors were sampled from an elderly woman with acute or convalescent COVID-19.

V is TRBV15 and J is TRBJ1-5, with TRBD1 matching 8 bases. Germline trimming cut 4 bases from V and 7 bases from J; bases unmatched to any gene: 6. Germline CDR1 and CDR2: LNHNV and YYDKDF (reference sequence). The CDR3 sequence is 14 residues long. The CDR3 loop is CATSIRQGYQPQHF. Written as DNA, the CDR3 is TGTGCCACCAGCATTAGACAGGGGTACCAGCCCCAGCATTTT.

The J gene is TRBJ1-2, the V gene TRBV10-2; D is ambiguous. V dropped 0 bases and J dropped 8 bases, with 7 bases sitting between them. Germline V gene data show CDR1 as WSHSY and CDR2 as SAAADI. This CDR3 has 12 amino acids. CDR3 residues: CASSESSSGYTF. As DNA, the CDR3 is TGCGCCAGCAGTGAGTCGAGTAGCGGCTACACCTTC.

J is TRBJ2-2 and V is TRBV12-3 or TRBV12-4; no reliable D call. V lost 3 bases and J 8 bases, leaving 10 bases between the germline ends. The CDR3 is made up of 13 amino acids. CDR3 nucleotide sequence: TGTGCCAGCAGTTTCTCGGAGACGGGGGAGCTGTTTTTT. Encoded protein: CASSFSETGELFF.

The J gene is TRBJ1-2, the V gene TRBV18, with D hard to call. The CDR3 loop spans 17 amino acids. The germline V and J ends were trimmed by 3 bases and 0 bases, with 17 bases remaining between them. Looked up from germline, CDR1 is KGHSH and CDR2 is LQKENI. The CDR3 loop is CASSPQGTGIANYGYTF. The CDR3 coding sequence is TGTGCCAGCTCACCTCAAGGCACCGGGATCGCTAACTATGGCTACACCTTC.

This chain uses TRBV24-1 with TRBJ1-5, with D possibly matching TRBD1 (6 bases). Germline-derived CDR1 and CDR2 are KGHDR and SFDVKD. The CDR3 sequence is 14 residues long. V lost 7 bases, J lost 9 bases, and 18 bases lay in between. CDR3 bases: TGTGCCACCAGCGAACAGGGCGGGGGAGCGCCCCAGCATTTT. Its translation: CATSEQGGGAPQHF.

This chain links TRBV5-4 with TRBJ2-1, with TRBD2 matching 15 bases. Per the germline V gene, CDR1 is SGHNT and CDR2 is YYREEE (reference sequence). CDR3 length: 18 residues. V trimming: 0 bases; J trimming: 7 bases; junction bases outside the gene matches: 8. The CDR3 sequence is CASSLAGLAGGPNNEQFF. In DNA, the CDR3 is TGTGCCAGCAGCTTGGCCGGACTAGCGGGAGGGCCGAATAATGAGCAGTTCTTC.

The DNA of the CDR3 is TGTGCCAGCAGCTTAGGGACAGGGAGGGGTCAGCCCCAGCATTTT. It yields the protein CASSLGTGRGQPQHF. V is TRBV2 and J is TRBJ1-5, with TRBD1 identical over 9 bases. From germline, CDR1 is SNHLY and CDR2 FYNNEI. V lost 6 bases, J lost 6 bases, and 9 bases stayed unmatched. The CDR3 has 15 residues.

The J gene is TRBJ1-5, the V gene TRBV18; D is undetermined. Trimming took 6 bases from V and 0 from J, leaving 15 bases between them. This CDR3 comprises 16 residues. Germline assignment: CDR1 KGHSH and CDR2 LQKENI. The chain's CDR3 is CASSPGGRLSNQPQHF. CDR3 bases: TGTGCCAGCTCCCCTGGAGGACGCCTTAGCAATCAGCCCCAGCATTTT.

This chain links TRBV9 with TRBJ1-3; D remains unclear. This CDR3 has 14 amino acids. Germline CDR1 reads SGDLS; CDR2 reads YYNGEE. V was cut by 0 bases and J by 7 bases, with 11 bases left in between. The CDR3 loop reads CASSVGSPENTIYF. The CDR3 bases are TGTGCCAGCAGCGTAGGGTCGCCCGAGAACACCATATATTTT.

The CDR3 region has the DNA TGCGCCAGCAGCCTTGGGACTTATAATGAAAAACTGTTTTTT. This codes for CASSLGTYNEKLFF. The J gene is TRBJ1-4, the V gene TRBV5-1; TRBD1 might be the D (5 bases). Trimming took 4 bases from V and 4 from J, leaving 11 bases between them. Germline V CDR1 and CDR2: SGHRS, YFSETQ. The CDR3 runs to 14 residues.

The CDR3 nucleotides are TGCGCCAGCAGCAACCCTAGCACCGGGGAGCTGTTTTTT. It translates to CASSNPSTGELFF. This chain joins TRBV5-1 and TRBJ2-2; D uncertain. Germline V gene lookup returns CDR1 SGHRS and CDR2 YFSETQ. This CDR3 contains 13 residues. Trimming cost V 4 bases and J 4 bases, with 8 bases left between them.

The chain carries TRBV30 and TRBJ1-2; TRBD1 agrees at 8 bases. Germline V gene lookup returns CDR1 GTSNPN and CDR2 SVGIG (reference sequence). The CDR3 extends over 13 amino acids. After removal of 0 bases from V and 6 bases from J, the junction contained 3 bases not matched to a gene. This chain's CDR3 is CAWSVLTGDGYTF. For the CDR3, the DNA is TGTGCCTGGAGTGTACTGACAGGGGATGGCTACACCTTC.

CDR3 sequence reads: CASSLGLASGNTIYF. In DNA, the CDR3 is TGTGCCAGCAGCTTAGGCCTGGCCTCTGGAAACACCATATATTTT. The V gene is TRBV13, the J gene TRBJ1-3; D not certain. The CDR3 totals 15 residues. CDR1 PRHDT and CDR2 FYEKMQ come from the germline V gene (reference sequence). Deletions cut 0 bases from V and 0 bases from J, with 6 bases between.

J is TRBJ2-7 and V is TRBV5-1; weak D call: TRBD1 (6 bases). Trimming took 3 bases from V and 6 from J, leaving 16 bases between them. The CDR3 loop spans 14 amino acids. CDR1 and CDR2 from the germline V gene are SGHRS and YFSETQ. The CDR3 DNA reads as TGCGCCAGCAGCTCTAATTCAGGGGTTCGCGAGCAGTACTTC. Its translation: CASSSNSGVREQYF.

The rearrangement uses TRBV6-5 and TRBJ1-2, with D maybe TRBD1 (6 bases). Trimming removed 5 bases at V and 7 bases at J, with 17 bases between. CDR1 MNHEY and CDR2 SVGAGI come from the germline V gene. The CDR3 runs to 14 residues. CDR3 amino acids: CASSTTTGLGGYTF. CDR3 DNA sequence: TGTGCCAGCAGTACCACGACAGGCCTAGGTGGCTACACCTTC.

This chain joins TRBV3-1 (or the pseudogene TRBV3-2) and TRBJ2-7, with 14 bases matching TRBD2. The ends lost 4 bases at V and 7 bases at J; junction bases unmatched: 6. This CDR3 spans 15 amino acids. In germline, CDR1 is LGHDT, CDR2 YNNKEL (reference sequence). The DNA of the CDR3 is TGTGCCAGCAGCCCGGGACTAGCGGGGGTGGGGGAGCAGTACTTC. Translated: CASSPGLAGVGEQYF.

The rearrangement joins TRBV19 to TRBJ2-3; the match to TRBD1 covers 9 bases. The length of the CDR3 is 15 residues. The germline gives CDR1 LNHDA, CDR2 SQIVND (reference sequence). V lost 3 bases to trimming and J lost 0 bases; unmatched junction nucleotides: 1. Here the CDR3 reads CASSMGTGSTDTQYF. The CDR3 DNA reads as TGTGCCAGTAGTATGGGGACAGGGAGCACAGATACGCAGTATTTT.

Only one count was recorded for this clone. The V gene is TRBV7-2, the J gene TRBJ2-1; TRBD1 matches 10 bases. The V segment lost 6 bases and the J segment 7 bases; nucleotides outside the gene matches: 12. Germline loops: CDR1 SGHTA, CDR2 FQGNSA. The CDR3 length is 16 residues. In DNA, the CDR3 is TGTGCCAGCAGTCGGGAGGGGACAGGGGTTGGAAATGAGCAGTTCTTC. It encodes CASSREGTGVGNEQFF.

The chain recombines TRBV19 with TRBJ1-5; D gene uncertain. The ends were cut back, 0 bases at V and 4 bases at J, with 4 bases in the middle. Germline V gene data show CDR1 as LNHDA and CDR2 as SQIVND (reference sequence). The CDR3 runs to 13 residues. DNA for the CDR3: TGTGCCAGTAGTATAGACGGGAATCAGCCCCAGCATTTT. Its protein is CASSIDGNQPQHF.

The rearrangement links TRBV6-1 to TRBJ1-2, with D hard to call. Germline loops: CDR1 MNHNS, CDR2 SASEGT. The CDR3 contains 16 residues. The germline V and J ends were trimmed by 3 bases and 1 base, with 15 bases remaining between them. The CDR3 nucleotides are TGTGCCAGCAGTGACTATTCCCGCACGTTTAACTATGGCTACACCTTC. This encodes CASSDYSRTFNYGYTF.

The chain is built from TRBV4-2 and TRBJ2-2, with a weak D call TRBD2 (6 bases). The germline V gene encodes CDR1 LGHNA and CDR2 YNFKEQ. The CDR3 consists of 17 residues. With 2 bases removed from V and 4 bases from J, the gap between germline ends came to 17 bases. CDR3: CASSQLRDFSFTGELFF. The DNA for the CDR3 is TGTGCCAGCAGCCAACTTAGGGACTTTTCCTTCACCGGGGAGCTGTTTTTT.

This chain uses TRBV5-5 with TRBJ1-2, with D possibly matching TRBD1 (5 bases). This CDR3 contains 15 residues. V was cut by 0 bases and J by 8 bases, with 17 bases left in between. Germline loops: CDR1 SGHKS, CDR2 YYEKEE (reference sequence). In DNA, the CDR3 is TGTGCCAGCAGCTTGGGGCCCAGGGTACCCGGCGGCTACACCTTC. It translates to CASSLGPRVPGGYTF. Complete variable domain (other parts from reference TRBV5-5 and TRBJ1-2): DAGVTQSPTHLIKTRGQQVTLRCSPISGHKSVSWYQQVLGQGPQFIFQYYEKEERGRGNFPDRFSARQFPNYSSELNVNALLLGDSALYLCASSLGPRVPGGYTFGSGTRLTVV.

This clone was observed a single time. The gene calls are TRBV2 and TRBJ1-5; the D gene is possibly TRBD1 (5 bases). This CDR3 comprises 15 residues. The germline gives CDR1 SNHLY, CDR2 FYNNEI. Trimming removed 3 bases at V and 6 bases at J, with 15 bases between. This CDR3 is CASSEIGQGSQPQHF. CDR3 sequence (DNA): TGTGCCAGCAGTGAGATTGGTCAGGGTAGTCAGCCCCAGCATTTT.